These T cell receptor beta chains were read from a single sample in a study of OX40 agonist ivuxolimab in advanced cancers. Here immunoSEQ multiplex PCR was the method, and the copy in TCRdb shows in-frame clones only, minus some. Of fewer than 65,000 clones listed, approximately 79% are singletons. This sample comprised CD4+ or CD8+ T cells sorted from blood, obtained in a trial of the OX40 agonist ivuxolimab. These receptors were taken from an adult with an advanced solid tumor such as melanoma, head and neck, liver or kidney cancer. Each CDR3 is given with its conserved first and last residue. The D gene is left open where the match is weak. Where a row states a size, it is once, few, many or the class of an expanded clone; other rows omit it.

CDR3 protein	CDR3 DNA	J gene	V gene	D gene	clone size
CTSSQDTGCRYGYTF	TGCACCAGCAGCCAAGATACAGGGTGCCGCTATGGCTACACCTTC	TRBJ1-2	TRBV1	-	-
CASRSQHWDYGYTF	TGTGCCAGCAGGAGTCAGCACTGGGACTATGGCTACACCTTC	TRBJ1-2	TRBV28	-	-
CASSYGVGGRHEQFF	TGTGCCAGCAGTTACGGGGTTGGGGGACGGCATGAGCAGTTCTTC	TRBJ2-1	TRBV6-5	-	-
CASSHHRTGGNYGYTF	TGTGCCAGCAGCCACCATCGGACAGGGGGAAACTATGGCTACACCTTC	TRBJ1-2	TRBV5-4	TRBD1	once
CASSIVVGAKNIQYF	TGTGCCAGTAGTATAGTGGTGGGAGCCAAAAACATTCAGTACTTC	TRBJ2-4	TRBV19	-	-
CASSPDSNQPQHF	TGTGCCAGCAGTCCGGACAGCAATCAGCCCCAGCATTTT	TRBJ1-5	TRBV6-4	-	-
CASSIGGQGKNIQYF	TGTGCCAGCAGCATTGGGGGGCAGGGCAAAAACATTCAGTACTTC	TRBJ2-4	TRBV7-2	-	-
CASSLDIGDRGKKLFF	TGTGCCAGCAGCTTAGACATAGGGGACAGGGGCAAAAAACTGTTTTTT	TRBJ1-4	TRBV7-2	TRBD1	few
CASSSSFYEQYF	TGTGCCAGCAGTTCCTCTTTCTACGAGCAGTACTTC	TRBJ2-7	TRBV6-5	-	-
CASSQRGDSGLVFWDTGELFF	TGTGCCAGCAGCCAAAGGGGAGATAGCGGACTAGTGTTTTGGGACACCGGGGAGCTGTTTTTT	TRBJ2-2	TRBV14	TRBD2	-
CASSPLTGTDTEAFF	TGTGCCAGCAGCCCTCTCACAGGGACCGACACTGAAGCTTTCTTT	TRBJ1-1	TRBV4-2	-	-
CASSPPVGIVHEQYF	TGTGCCAGCAGCCCCCCTGTGGGGATCGTCCACGAGCAGTACTTC	TRBJ2-7	TRBV7-3	-	-
CASSPPYNSPLHF	TGTGCCAGCAGCCCCCCTTATAATTCACCCCTCCACTTT	TRBJ1-6	TRBV25-1	-	-
CASTGAGGQNEQFF	TGTGCCAGCACAGGAGCGGGAGGTCAAAATGAGCAGTTCTTC	TRBJ2-1	TRBV27	TRBD2	-
CASSGAYEQYF	TGTGCCAGCAGTGGGGCGTACGAGCAGTACTTC	TRBJ2-7	TRBV6-5	-	-
CASSLSIFQETQYF	TGTGCCAGCAGCTTATCGATCTTCCAAGAGACCCAGTACTTC	TRBJ2-5	TRBV7-2	-	-
CASSVRQGAQTEAFF	TGTGCCAGCAGCGTGCGACAGGGGGCGCAAACTGAAGCTTTCTTT	TRBJ1-1	TRBV7-2	TRBD1	-
CASSQGGRRTEAFF	TGCGCCAGCAGCCAGGGGGGAAGGAGGACTGAAGCTTTCTTT	TRBJ1-1	TRBV5-1	TRBD1	-
CASSYRGDSTEAFF	TGTGCCAGCAGTTATAGGGGCGATAGTACTGAAGCTTTCTTT	TRBJ1-1	TRBV6-6	-	-
CASSLGRWEPNTGELFF	TGTGCCAGCAGCTTAGGTCGGTGGGAGCCGAACACCGGGGAGCTGTTTTTT	TRBJ2-2	TRBV11-2	-	-
CASSYGFGRNTEAFF	TGTGCCAGCAGTTACGGGTTCGGCAGGAACACTGAAGCTTTCTTT	TRBJ1-1	TRBV6-5	-	-
CAWQLTGLQGEKLFF	TGTGCCTGGCAACTGACAGGCCTACAGGGTGAAAAACTGTTTTTT	TRBJ1-4	TRBV30	-	-
CATSRDREQFF	TGTGCCACCAGCAGAGATAGGGAGCAGTTCTTC	TRBJ2-1	TRBV15	-	-
CASSSASGSGNTIYF	TGTGCCAGCAGCTCTGCGTCGGGCTCTGGAAACACCATATATTTT	TRBJ1-3	TRBV7-2	-	-
CASSLSQGMNTEAFF	TGCGCCAGCAGTCTATCACAGGGGATGAACACTGAAGCTTTCTTT	TRBJ1-1	TRBV23-1	TRBD1	-
CASSVGDYGYTF	TGTGCCAGCAGCGTAGGCGACTATGGCTACACCTTC	TRBJ1-2	TRBV9	-	few
CASSLRTGDNEQFF	TGCGCCAGCAGCTTGCGGACAGGAGACAATGAGCAGTTCTTC	TRBJ2-1	TRBV5-1	TRBD1	-
CASSLATFNQPQHF	TGTGCCAGCAGCTTAGCGACATTTAATCAGCCCCAGCATTTT	TRBJ1-5	TRBV7-2	-	-
CATNDGTGIRLDF	TGTGCCACCAACGACGGGACAGGCATCCGTTTAGACTTC	TRBJ2-7	TRBV6-5	TRBD1	-
CAFRDRGNQPQHF	TGTGCCTTTCGGGACAGGGGAAATCAGCCCCAGCATTTT	TRBJ1-5	TRBV30	TRBD1	-
CASSPTVPQETQYF	TGTGCCAGCAGCCCGACCGTCCCCCAAGAGACCCAGTACTTC	TRBJ2-5	TRBV7-9	-	-
CASSLSGTGGRVYGYTF	TGTGCCAGCAGCTTGTCGGGTACGGGGGGCCGAGTTTATGGCTACACCTTC	TRBJ1-2	TRBV7-9	-	-
CASTFAGDRRTGELFF	TGTGCCAGCACCTTCGCCGGGGACAGAAGAACCGGGGAGCTGTTTTTT	TRBJ2-2	TRBV6-6	TRBD1	-
CASSYPNGQHSYEQYF	TGTGCCAGCAGTTACCCGAACGGGCAGCATTCCTACGAGCAGTACTTC	TRBJ2-7	TRBV6-6	-	-
CASSFGGSHNEQFF	TGTGCCAGCAGCTTTGGGGGATCCCACAATGAGCAGTTCTTC	TRBJ2-1	TRBV11-3	-	-
CASSKGFKGTEAFF	TGTGCCAGCAGCAAGGGCTTTAAAGGGACTGAAGCTTTCTTT	TRBJ1-1	TRBV6-5	-	-
CASSRGQGNTEAFF	TGTGCCAGCAGCCGGGGACAGGGGAACACTGAAGCTTTCTTT	TRBJ1-1	TRBV7-6	TRBD1	-
CASSIPPQETQYF	TGTGCCAGTAGTATACCGCCACAAGAGACCCAGTACTTC	TRBJ2-5	TRBV19	-	once
CASSQDVPGQGNEKLFF	TGCGCCAGCAGCCAAGATGTCCCGGGACAGGGGAATGAAAAACTGTTTTTT	TRBJ1-4	TRBV4-3	TRBD1	-
CASSSLQGSSGNTIYF	TGTGCCAGCTCAAGTTTACAGGGGTCCTCTGGAAACACCATATATTTT	TRBJ1-3	TRBV18	TRBD1	-
CASSVRPGQGYEQYF	TGTGCCAGTAGTGTTAGACCGGGACAGGGCTACGAGCAGTACTTC	TRBJ2-7	TRBV19	TRBD1	-
CASSSGQVETQYF	TGTGCCAGCAGCTCGGGACAGGTAGAGACCCAGTACTTC	TRBJ2-5	TRBV7-3	TRBD1	-
CASSMGPGDTGELFF	TGTGCCAGTAGTATGGGGCCCGGAGACACCGGGGAGCTGTTTTTT	TRBJ2-2	TRBV19	-	-
CASSSRTGGYEQYF	TGTGCCAGCAGTTCTCGGACAGGGGGCTACGAGCAGTACTTC	TRBJ2-7	TRBV6-1	TRBD1	-
CASSFFDYSSAFF	TGTGCCAGCAGCTTTTTTGACTATTCCTCGGCTTTCTTT	TRBJ1-1	TRBV7-9	-	-
CASSLNSQETQYF	TGTGCCAGCAGCTTAAACAGTCAAGAGACCCAGTACTTC	TRBJ2-5	TRBV11-2	-	-
CATSRGDGNYGYTF	TGTGCCACCAGCAGAGGGGACGGGAACTATGGCTACACCTTC	TRBJ1-2	TRBV15	-	-
CASKAGQFSGELFF	TGTGCCAGCAAAGCGGGACAGTTCTCCGGGGAGCTGTTTTTT	TRBJ2-2	TRBV28	-	-
CAWDRVNTEAFF	TGTGCCTGGGACAGGGTGAACACTGAAGCTTTCTTT	TRBJ1-1	TRBV30	TRBD1	few
CASSLGPGTMNTEAFF	TGTGCCAGCAGCCTTGGACCAGGGACAATGAACACTGAAGCTTTCTTT	TRBJ1-1	TRBV11-2	-	-
CASSLWGTGTTDTQYF	TGTGCCAGCAGTTTATGGGGGACTGGCACCACAGATACGCAGTATTTT	TRBJ2-3	TRBV27	-	few
CASSLRGLEGNEQFF	TGTGCCAGCAGCTTAAGGGGACTAGAGGGGAATGAGCAGTTCTTC	TRBJ2-1	TRBV7-9	TRBD2	-
CASSIGGPNNEQFF	TGTGCCAGTAGTATAGGGGGCCCAAACAATGAGCAGTTCTTC	TRBJ2-1	TRBV19	-	-
CASSEARLADYALSSYEQYF	TGTGCCAGCAGTGAAGCCCGACTAGCGGATTATGCTCTTAGCTCCTACGAGCAGTACTTC	TRBJ2-7	TRBV2	TRBD2	-
CASRMSYSGNTIYF	TGTGCCAGCAGGATGTCCTACTCTGGAAACACCATATATTTT	TRBJ1-3	TRBV6-5	-	-
CASSPRTSGRSTQYF	TGTGCCAGCAGCCCCAGGACTAGCGGGAGATCGACGCAGTATTTT	TRBJ2-3	TRBV7-2	TRBD2	-
CASSTSSGSTDTQYF	TGTGCCAGTAGTACCTCGTCCGGGTCCACAGATACGCAGTATTTT	TRBJ2-3	TRBV19	-	-
CASSLAWTGAGSGNTIYF	TGCGCCAGCAGCTTGGCCTGGACAGGGGCAGGCTCTGGAAACACCATATATTTT	TRBJ1-3	TRBV5-1	TRBD1	-
CASSIAGGSYNEQFF	TGTGCCAGTAGTATAGCGGGAGGCTCCTACAATGAGCAGTTCTTC	TRBJ2-1	TRBV19	TRBD2	once
CASSLKDFTDEQYF	TGTGCCAGCAGCTTGAAGGATTTTACCGACGAGCAGTACTTC	TRBJ2-7	TRBV5-5	-	-